The 27 T cell receptor beta chains below come from one sample, sequenced in a study of T cells in tuberculosis. Profiled with immunoSEQ multiplex PCR; TCRdb holds only in-frame clones, not every one. The data contain 25,000 or so clones, almost 90% of them singletons. The sample was PBMCs. These receptors all stem from a donor aged 10-29 years with latent tuberculosis or without tuberculosis infection.

This clone was recorded once. CDR3 nucleotide sequence: TGTGCCAGTGGGACACCCCTAGCGGGGGGGCGGAGTGAGCAGTTCTTC. Protein product: CASGTPLAGGRSEQFF. This chain links TRBV2 with TRBJ2-1, with 12 bases that match TRBD2. CDR1 SNHLY and CDR2 FYNNEI come from the germline V gene. Losses at the gene ends were 9 bases for V and 9 bases for J; bases not matched to a gene: 15. This CDR3 is 16 amino acids long.

CDR3 protein: CASSHTTGRQETQYF. As DNA, the CDR3 is TGCGCCAGCAGCCACACAACAGGGCGGCAAGAGACCCAGTACTTC. This chain joins TRBV4-3 and TRBJ2-5; TRBD1 might be the D (6 bases). This CDR3 spans 15 amino acids. CDR1 is LGHNA, CDR2 YSLEER, per germline. V was shortened by 3 bases and J by 2 bases, with 13 bases between the two germline ends.

This clone was observed once. This chain uses TRBV5-1 with TRBJ1-6; D call uncertain. This CDR3 region has 15 residues. The germline CDR1 and CDR2 sequences are SGHRS and YFSETQ. V was shortened by 6 bases and J by 0 bases, with 10 bases between the two germline ends. Written as DNA, the CDR3 is TGCGCCAGCACTCCGATGAGCTCCTATAATTCACCCCTCCACTTT. Encoded protein: CASTPMSSYNSPLHF. Looking up the rest from reference TRBV5-1 and TRBJ1-6 gives the full variable domain: KAGVTQTPRYLIKTRGQQVTLSCSPISGHRSVSWYQQTPGQGLQFLFEYFSETQRNKGNFPGRFSGRQFSNSRSEMNVSTLELGDSALYLCASTPMSSYNSPLHFGNGTRLTVT.

This chain joins TRBV11-3 and TRBJ2-1; D unclear. Germline lookup yields CDR1 SGHNT and CDR2 YENEEA. This CDR3 has 12 amino acids. V gave up 3 bases and J gave up 7 bases, with 7 bases separating them. The CDR3 nucleotides read TGTGCCAGCAGCTTCGGCGGAAATGAGCAGTTCTTC. Translation gives CASSFGGNEQFF. The full variable domain, with the rest looked up from reference TRBV11-3 and TRBJ2-1, is EAGVVQSPRYKIIEKKQPVAFWCNPISGHNTLYWYLQNLGQGPELLIRYENEEAVDDSQLPKDRFSAERLKGVDSTLKIQPAELGDSAVYLCASSFGGNEQFFGPGTRLTVL.

The J gene is TRBJ2-1, the V gene TRBV7-9, with 16 bases identical to TRBD2. The junction had 7 bases not matched to a gene; V was cut back by 5 bases and J by 12 bases. Germline CDR1 is SEHNR and CDR2 is FQNEAQ (reference sequence). The CDR3 spans 15 residues. This CDR3 is CASSRGLAGGPRQFF. The CDR3 nucleotides are TGTGCCAGCAGCCGGGGACTAGCGGGGGGGCCTCGGCAGTTCTTC.

In DNA form, the CDR3 reads TGTGCCAGCAGGCTTGCGGGCATGGGCTACACCTTC. It yields the protein CASRLAGMGYTF. V and J are TRBV7-9 and TRBJ1-2; D uncertain. This CDR3 contains 12 residues. Between the trimmed V and J ends, which lost 6 bases and 8 bases, there was a span of 13 bases. Germline lookup yields CDR1 SEHNR and CDR2 FQNEAQ (reference sequence).

This chain links TRBV29-1 with TRBJ2-7; D is perhaps TRBD1 (5 bases). This CDR3 is built from 15 residues. Germline CDR1 and CDR2: SQVTM and ANQGSEA. The V and J ends lost 6 bases and 4 bases respectively, with 22 bases between them. The CDR3 DNA sequence: TGCAGCGTCGCAAGCTTGACAGTCAGTTCGTACGAGCAGTACTTC. Protein: CSVASLTVSSYEQYF.

J is TRBJ1-5 and V is TRBV5-8; 10 bases line up with TRBD1. Germline V CDR1 and CDR2: SGHTS, YDEGEE. CDR3 length: 14 amino acids. The ends lost 5 bases at V and 5 bases at J; junction bases unmatched: 4. The CDR3 loop reads CASSRQGADQPQHF. The CDR3 region has the DNA TGTGCCAGCAGTAGACAGGGGGCGGATCAGCCCCAGCATTTT.

Comments on this clone: The same CDR3 can be traced to other DNA sequences in this sample. The chain employs TRBV7-8 and TRBJ1-5, with a tentative D call TRBD1 (6 bases). The germline V gene has CDR1 SGHVS and CDR2 FQNEAQ. The V end was cut by 5 bases, the J end by 5 bases, with 16 bases between. The CDR3 is made up of 15 amino acids. Here the CDR3 reads CASSLGNRVHQPQHF. CDR3 sequence (DNA): TGTGCCAGCAGCCTGGGGAACAGGGTCCATCAGCCCCAGCATTTT.

This chain uses TRBV27 with TRBJ2-5; tentative D call: TRBD1 (6 bases). V lost 5 bases and J lost 5, with 12 bases in between. The CDR3 runs 13 residues. Germline V gives CDR1 MNHEY, CDR2 SMNVEV (reference sequence). CDR3 protein: CASSPYRDETQYF. CDR3 sequence (DNA): TGTGCCAGCAGTCCCTACAGGGATGAGACCCAGTACTTC.

This chain connects TRBV21-1 to TRBJ1-5. TRBV21-1 is listed as a pseudogene. The CDR3 is 15 amino acids. CDR3 bases: TGTGCCAGCAGCAAAAGGTTGGCGGGGGCTCAGCCCCAGCATTTT. As protein: CASSKRLAGAQPQHF.

V usage is TRBV6-1 and J usage is TRBJ1-2; TRBD1 is a possible D gene (6 bases). Germline CDR1 reads MNHNS; CDR2 reads SASEGT. The ends were cut back, 6 bases at V and 0 bases at J, with 11 bases in the middle. The CDR3 is made up of 14 amino acids. CDR3 nucleotides: TGTGCCAGCAGACAGGGACCAACTAACTATGGCTACACCTTC. This gives the protein CASRQGPTNYGYTF.

J is TRBJ2-7 and V is TRBV6-1; 8 positions agree with TRBD1. Germline V gene data show CDR1 as MNHNS and CDR2 as SASEGT. Unmatched junction bases numbered 3, after V lost 2 bases and J lost 0 bases. CDR3 length: 15 residues. CDR3 DNA: TGTGCCAGCAGTGAACAGGGGGCGAGCTCCTACGAGCAGTACTTC. As protein: CASSEQGASSYEQYF.

The rearrangement uses TRBV5-4 and TRBJ2-1; 9 nucleotides match TRBD2. Germline V CDR1 and CDR2: SGHNT, YYREEE (reference sequence). The CDR3 covers 16 residues. J gave up 8 bases and V 3 bases, and 12 bases lay outside the gene matches. The CDR3 loop reads CASSWAVSGGTDEQFF. The DNA of the CDR3 is TGTGCCAGCAGCTGGGCAGTTAGCGGGGGTACAGATGAGCAGTTCTTC.

This clone was counted once. V and J are TRBV27 and TRBJ2-4, with D tentatively TRBD2 (7 bases). V was cut by 6 bases and J by 5 bases, with 11 bases left in between. The CDR3 consists of 13 residues. The germline V gene has CDR1 MNHEY and CDR2 SMNVEV (reference sequence). In DNA, the CDR3 is TGTGCCAGCAGGCGGGGGCCCCAAAACATTCAGTACTTC. This gives the protein CASRRGPQNIQYF.

In its sample, this clone was seen once. The chain carries TRBV2 and TRBJ2-7; a possible D gene is TRBD1 (6 bases). The length of the CDR3 is 12 residues. The germline V and J ends were trimmed by 4 bases and 3 bases, with 7 bases remaining between them. The germline CDR1 and CDR2 sequences are SNHLY and FYNNEI. This chain's CDR3 is CASSGDIYEQYF. The DNA for the CDR3 is TGTGCCAGCAGTGGGGACATCTACGAGCAGTACTTC.

This clone was detected once. The chain joins TRBV6-1 to TRBJ2-5, with 11 bases lining up with TRBD2. Unmatched junction bases numbered 4, after V lost 3 bases and J lost 4 bases. The length of the CDR3 is 15 residues. Germline lookup yields CDR1 MNHNS and CDR2 SASEGT. The CDR3 nucleotides are TGTGCCAGCAGTGATGTTAGCGGGGGGGCAGAGACCCAGTACTTC. This sequence encodes CASSDVSGGAETQYF.

J is TRBJ2-1 and V is TRBV5-1; TRBD1 might be the D (6 bases). The V and J ends lost 1 base and 6 bases respectively, with 11 bases between them. Germline V gene lookup returns CDR1 SGHRS and CDR2 YFSETQ. CDR3 length equals 14 residues. This chain's CDR3 is CASSLYTGFNEQFF. The CDR3 coding sequence is TGCGCCAGCAGCTTGTATACAGGGTTCAATGAGCAGTTCTTC.

The chain carries TRBV10-2 and TRBJ2-5; no firm D call. CDR1 and CDR2 (germline): WSHSY, SAAADI. V was shortened by 3 bases and J by 5 bases, with 13 bases between the two germline ends. The CDR3 has 14 amino acids. CDR3 sequence (DNA): TGCGCCAGCAGTGATTTGACACCGGCGGAGACCCAGTACTTC. It translates to CASSDLTPAETQYF.

The chain uses TRBV5-1 and TRBJ1-6, with TRBD1 identical over 7 bases. There are 14 residues in the CDR3. The J segment lost 7 bases and the V segment lost 3 bases, leaving 4 bases of the junction unmatched. Germline V CDR1 and CDR2: SGHRS, YFSETQ. The CDR3 spells CASSWGQRNSPLHF. The CDR3 coding sequence is TGCGCCAGCAGCTGGGGACAGCGGAATTCACCCCTCCACTTT.

The chain couples TRBV29-1 to TRBJ2-1; TRBD2 agrees at 11 bases. V was clipped by 6 bases and J by 5 bases; unmatched bases: 9. Germline V gene sequence: CDR1 SQVTM, CDR2 ANQGSEA. This CDR3 is 15 amino acids long. CDR3 bases: TGCAGCGTGGAGGGACTAGCGGCTCTAAACAATGAGCAGTTCTTC. This translates into CSVEGLAALNNEQFF.

This clone showed up just once. The chain links TRBV28 to TRBJ1-2; D is possibly TRBD1 (5 bases). This CDR3 is 14 amino acids long. The germline CDR1 and CDR2 sequences are MDHEN and SYDVKM. The V end lost 4 bases, the J end lost 7 bases, and 16 bases lay between the germline ends. This CDR3 is CASSSPRQLTGYTF. CDR3 DNA: TGTGCCAGCAGTTCCCCTCGACAGCTAACTGGCTACACCTTC.

The chain employs TRBV18 and TRBJ2-1, with 8 bases matching TRBD1. Germline CDR1 and CDR2: KGHSH and LQKENI. The CDR3 consists of 14 residues. Trimming at V came to 6 bases and at J to 8 bases, leaving 9 bases not matched to a gene. In DNA form, the CDR3 reads TGTGCCAGCTCCTCTGCGCAGGGGGCGTATGAGCAGTTCTTC. This gives the protein CASSSAQGAYEQFF.

CDR3 DNA sequence: TGTGCCAGCAGCTTAAAACGAGATAGCGGGGGGACGTTCAATGAGCAGTTCTTC. Translating gives CASSLKRDSGGTFNEQFF. The J gene is TRBJ2-1, the V gene TRBV7-2, with 10 nucleotides matching TRBD2. Germline-derived CDR1 and CDR2 are SGHTA and FQGNSA. The CDR3 contains 18 residues. Losses at the gene ends were 2 bases for V and 6 bases for J; bases not matched to a gene: 13.

This clone showed up just once. The chain is built from TRBV4-1 and TRBJ1-1, with a possible D match to TRBD1 (6 bases). There are 15 residues in the CDR3. V was pared by 5 bases and J by 1 base, with 14 bases between. Germline V gene data show CDR1 as MGHRA and CDR2 as YSYEKL. As DNA, the CDR3 is TGCGCCAGCAGCTACCCAGGGGCCACGAACACTGAAGCTTTCTTT. Translated: CASSYPGATNTEAFF.

This clone was detected once. The V gene is TRBV10-1, the J gene TRBJ2-2; 7 positions agree with TRBD1. The CDR3 runs 12 residues. Losses at the gene ends were 2 bases for V and 10 bases for J; bases not matched to a gene: 1. Germline V gene sequence: CDR1 WNHNN, CDR2 SYGVQD (reference sequence). CDR3 in DNA: TGCGCCAGCAGTGAGGGGACAGCGGAGCTGTTTTTT. Residues: CASSEGTAELFF.

J is TRBJ2-1 and V is TRBV6-5; 9 bases align to TRBD1. The trim removed 5 bases at V and 3 bases at J, leaving 5 bases unmatched. This CDR3 has 15 residues. The V gene's germline CDR1 is MNHEY and CDR2 SVGAGI. CDR3 sequence: CASSQPGQGYNEQFF. The DNA for the CDR3 is TGTGCCAGCAGTCAGCCGGGACAGGGCTACAATGAGCAGTTCTTC.